A selection of T cell receptor beta chains follows, all from one sample in a study of T cells in Graves' hyperthyroidism and ophthalmopathy. TCRdb independently ran MiXCR on the multiplex PCR reads; one entry per CDR3 protein. The table has approximately 350,000 distinct CDR3 sequences, roughly 15% seen once; the top ten hold roughly a fifth. Specimen: blood. The receptors stem from a woman aged 55-75 years with Graves' ophthalmopathy. Each CDR3 is given with its conserved first and last residue. The D gene is left open where the match is weak. Rows may omit the clone size; those that give it use once, few, many or a size class.

J | D | V | size | DNA | CDR3
TRBJ1-1 | TRBD1 | TRBV5-1 | many | TGCGCCAGCAGCCAGGACAGGCGAGGAAGAGACACTGAAGCTTTCTTT | CASSQDRRGRDTEAFF
TRBJ2-7 | - | TRBV20-1 | many | TGCAGTGCTAGCTCCAGGAAAGGATCGCAGTACTTC | CSASSRKGSQYF
TRBJ2-1 | - | TRBV5-1 | many | TGCGCCAGCATGGAGGAAGGGACCTACAATGAGCAGTTCTTC | CASMEEGTYNEQFF
TRBJ2-1 | TRBD2 | TRBV9 | few | TGTGCCAGCAGCCCCGGGACTAGAAACAATGAGCAGTTCTTC | CASSPGTRNNEQFF
TRBJ2-7 | TRBD2 | TRBV9 | few | TGTGCCAGCAGCGTAGACCCGGGAGGTCGTTACGAGCAGTACTTC | CASSVDPGGRYEQYF
TRBJ2-7 | TRBD1 | TRBV2 | many | TGTGCCAGCAGCCGGGACAGGGGGCCGTTTTACGAGCAGTACTTC | CASSRDRGPFYEQYF
TRBJ1-3 | - | TRBV3-1 | many | TGTGCCAGCAGCCAACTAACTTCGGCGACGAGGGGAAACACCATATATTTT | CASSQLTSATRGNTIYF
TRBJ1-2 | TRBD1 | TRBV6-1 | few | TGTGCCAGCGCCAGGGACAGGGAAAGCTATGGCTACACCTTC | CASARDRESYGYTF
TRBJ1-5 | - | TRBV30 | many | TGTGCCTGGACCCTCGGTGGCAATCAGCCCCAGCATTTT | CAWTLGGNQPQHF
TRBJ2-1 | TRBD2 | TRBV4-2 | many | TGTGCCAGCAGCCAAGGTTCGGCTAGCGGGAGGGCCAATGAGCAGTTCTTC | CASSQGSASGRANEQFF
TRBJ2-5 | TRBD1 | TRBV20-1 | few | TGCAGTGCTTTACAGGGGGTGGGGGAGACCCAGTACTTC | CSALQGVGETQYF
TRBJ2-2 | - | TRBV6-1 | few | TGTGCCAGCACTTCGGGCGGGGAGCTGTTTTTT | CASTSGGELFF
TRBJ2-2 | - | TRBV19 | few | TGTGCCAGCACCAACACAGGGGACTATAACACCGGGGAGCTGTTTTTT | CASTNTGDYNTGELFF
TRBJ2-7 | TRBD2 | TRBV5-1 | many | TGCGCCAGCAGCCCCGGGACTATCGAGGGCGAGCAGTACTTC | CASSPGTIEGEQYF
TRBJ2-5 | TRBD2 | TRBV9 | many | TGTGCCAGCAGCGTAGCGCTAGCGGGAGAGACCCAGTACTTC | CASSVALAGETQYF
TRBJ2-5 | - | TRBV5-1 | few | TGCGCCAGCAGCGCGGCGACAGGGAGCGGGCAAGAGACCCAGTACTTC | CASSAATGSGQETQYF
TRBJ2-2 | TRBD2 | TRBV6-1 | - | TGTGCCAGTCGCCCGGGACTAGTGGGCGCCGGGGAGCTGTTTTTT | CASRPGLVGAGELFF
TRBJ1-1 | TRBD1 | TRBV6-1 | few | TGTGCCACCCCAGGACAGGGAGGTACTGAAGCTTTCTTT | CATPGQGGTEAFF
TRBJ1-4 | - | TRBV28 | few | TGTGCCAGCACTCTGATAGGGGGGGATGAAAAACTGTTTTTT | CASTLIGGDEKLFF
TRBJ2-3 | TRBD2 | TRBV24-1 | - | TGTGCCACCAGTGATTCCACTAGCGACACAGATACGCAGTATTTT | CATSDSTSDTDTQYF
TRBJ2-3 | - | TRBV10-3 | many | TGTGCCATCAGTGAAGGGGGCGGGGTTGGTCCAGATACGCAGTATTTT | CAISEGGGVGPDTQYF
TRBJ2-7 | TRBD1 | TRBV24-1 | few | TGTGCCACCAGTGACAAACAGGGGGCTACCTACGGGCAGTACTTC | CATSDKQGATYGQYF
TRBJ2-3 | TRBD2 | TRBV3-1 | many | TGTGCCAGCAGCCAAGACAAGACTAGCGGGCCCAGCACAGATACGCAGTATTTT | CASSQDKTSGPSTDTQYF
TRBJ2-2 | - | TRBV5-1 | many | TGCGCCAGCAGCTTGGGACAGAAGGCCGGGGAGCTGTTTTTT | CASSLGQKAGELFF
TRBJ2-7 | - | TRBV5-1 | many | TGCGCCAGCAGCGTAGTCCGGGGACCGCTCTACGAGCAGTACTTC | CASSVVRGPLYEQYF
TRBJ2-3 | - | TRBV11-2 | many | TGCGCCAGCAGCCTTGATCTTAGCACAGATACGCAGTATTTT | CASSLDLSTDTQYF
TRBJ2-1 | TRBD2 | TRBV19 | few | TGTGCCAATCATGGGGCCGGGACTAGCGGGATGGGGGAGCAGTTCTTC | CANHGAGTSGMGEQFF
TRBJ2-1 | TRBD2 | TRBV15 | many | TGTGCCACCAGCAGATCGGGACTAGCGGGAGTAAATGAGCAGTTCTTC | CATSRSGLAGVNEQFF
TRBJ1-3 | - | TRBV28 | - | TGTGCCAGCAGTCCCCGGGGCACCATATATTTT | CASSPRGTIYF
TRBJ1-1 | TRBD1 | TRBV5-1 | many | TGCGCCAGCACCCAGGGGTCGGGACAGGGACTCATGAACACTGAAGCTTTCTTT | CASTQGSGQGLMNTEAFF
TRBJ2-1 | TRBD2 | TRBV24-1 | - | TGTGCCACCAGTGATGCAGGACTAGCGGGAGGCGATGAGCAGTTCTTC | CATSDAGLAGGDEQFF
TRBJ1-4 | - | TRBV14 | - | TGTGCCAGCAAGAGGTCGGGTTTACCTAATGAAAAACTGTTTTTT | CASKRSGLPNEKLFF
TRBJ2-2 | TRBD2 | TRBV9 | - | TGTGCCAGCAGCGGGGGACTAGCGGGAGGGTCGGGCACCGGGGAGCTGTTTTTT | CASSGGLAGGSGTGELFF
TRBJ2-7 | - | TRBV14 | - | TGTGCCAGCAGCCCCCACGGGGGAGTGCGCTACGAGCAGTACTTC | CASSPHGGVRYEQYF
TRBJ2-1 | - | TRBV7-6 | - | TGTGCCAGCAGCTTATCAGCGTCCGGGGACAATGAGCAGTTCTTC | CASSLSASGDNEQFF
TRBJ2-7 | - | TRBV3-1 | many | TGTGCCAGCAGCTACTCCTACGAGCAGTACTTC | CASSYSYEQYF
TRBJ2-1 | TRBD2 | TRBV11-3 | many | TGTGCCAGCAGCTTAGAAGCGGGAGGGGATAATGAGCAGTTCTTC | CASSLEAGGDNEQFF
TRBJ2-7 | - | TRBV10-2 | many | TGCGCCAGCGCAGTGTCTGCCGAGCAGTACTTC | CASAVSAEQYF
TRBJ2-3 | - | TRBV29-1 | few | TGCAGCGGTCAGGGGGACTTGGGGGATACGCAGTATTTT | CSGQGDLGDTQYF
TRBJ1-4 | TRBD1 | TRBV7-9 | few | TGTGCCAGCAGCTTATATGCCAGGGGGCCAGAAAAACTGTTTTTT | CASSLYARGPEKLFF
TRBJ2-7 | - | TRBV19 | - | TGTGCCAGTAGTACAAGGCGGGGCCTCGAGCAGTACTTC | CASSTRRGLEQYF
TRBJ2-2 | TRBD1 | TRBV18 | many | TGTGCCAGCTCACCGGACAGGGGAACCGGGGAGCTGTTTTTT | CASSPDRGTGELFF
TRBJ2-7 | TRBD1 | TRBV18 | many | TGTGCCAGCTCAGTGACAGGGGGCGCCGGCTCCTACGAGCAGTACTTC | CASSVTGGAGSYEQYF
TRBJ2-7 | - | TRBV10-1 | many | TGCGCCAGCAGTGAGTCGGGGCAGGGAAGAGCGGGCGAGCAGTACTTC | CASSESGQGRAGEQYF
TRBJ2-7 | - | TRBV15 | many | TGTGCCACCAGCGTCCCAGGGAGGTGGTACGAGCAGTACTTC | CATSVPGRWYEQYF
TRBJ2-7 | TRBD1 | TRBV2 | many | TGTGCCAGCACCGAGGGGACAGGGCCGTCCTACGAGCAGTACTTC | CASTEGTGPSYEQYF
TRBJ2-3 | TRBD2 | TRBV28 | many | TGTGCCAGCAGTTCCGGGACTACCCGTTCCGATACGCAGTATTTT | CASSSGTTRSDTQYF
TRBJ2-1 | TRBD2 | TRBV27 | many | TGTGCCAGCAGTTTAAGGGGAGGAGCGGGAATTGACAATGAGCAGTTCTTC | CASSLRGGAGIDNEQFF
TRBJ2-3 | - | TRBV27 | many | TGTGCCAGCAGTTTATCGATGTCTGCGGTCGCAGATACGCAGTATTTT | CASSLSMSAVADTQYF